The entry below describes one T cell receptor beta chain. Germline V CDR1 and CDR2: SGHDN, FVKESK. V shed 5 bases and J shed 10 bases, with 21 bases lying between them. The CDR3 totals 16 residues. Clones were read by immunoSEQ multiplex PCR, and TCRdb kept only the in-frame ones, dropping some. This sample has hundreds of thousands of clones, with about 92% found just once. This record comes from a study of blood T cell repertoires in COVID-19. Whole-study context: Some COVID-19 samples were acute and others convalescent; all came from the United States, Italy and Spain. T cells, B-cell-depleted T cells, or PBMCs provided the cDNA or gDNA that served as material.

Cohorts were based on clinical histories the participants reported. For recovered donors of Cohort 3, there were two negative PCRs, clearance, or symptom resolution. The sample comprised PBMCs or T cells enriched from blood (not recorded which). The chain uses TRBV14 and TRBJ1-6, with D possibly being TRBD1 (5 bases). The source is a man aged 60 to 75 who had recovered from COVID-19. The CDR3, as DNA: TGTGCCAGCAGCTTACGTGGGGGAGGGGTGGCGTCACCCCTCCACTTT. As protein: CASSLRGGGVASPLHF.